The present entry profiles one T cell receptor beta chain with its context. These data are taken from a study of T cells after yellow fever vaccination. Trimming took 4 bases from V and 0 from J; bases not matched to a gene: 5. CDR3 length equals 15 residues. Germline CDR1 and CDR2: SGHVS and FQNEAQ. 5'RACE template switching produced TCR cDNA carrying a universal primer site and UMIs. TCRdb ran MiXCR on the 5' RACE reads and lists one entry per CDR3 protein. This table holds 450,000 to 550,000 distinct CDR3 sequences, 19% found once. Sample: PBMCs, taken 15 days after the yellow fever booster vaccination. The receptor was isolated from a man under 40 who received the YFV17D yellow fever vaccine. The rearrangement uses TRBV7-8 and TRBJ2-7, with 8 nucleotides matching TRBD2. The CDR3 region has the DNA TGTGCCAGCAGCTCCTACAGCGGGAGCTCCTACGAGCAGTACTTC. This gives the protein CASSSYSGSSYEQYF. Filled out from reference TRBV7-8 and TRBJ2-7, the complete variable domain reads GAGVSQSPRYKVAKRGQDVALRCDPISGHVSLFWYQQALGQGPEFLTYFQNEAQLDKSGLPSDRFFAERPEGSVSTLKIQRTQQEDSAVYLCASSSYSGSSYEQYFGPGTRLTVT.